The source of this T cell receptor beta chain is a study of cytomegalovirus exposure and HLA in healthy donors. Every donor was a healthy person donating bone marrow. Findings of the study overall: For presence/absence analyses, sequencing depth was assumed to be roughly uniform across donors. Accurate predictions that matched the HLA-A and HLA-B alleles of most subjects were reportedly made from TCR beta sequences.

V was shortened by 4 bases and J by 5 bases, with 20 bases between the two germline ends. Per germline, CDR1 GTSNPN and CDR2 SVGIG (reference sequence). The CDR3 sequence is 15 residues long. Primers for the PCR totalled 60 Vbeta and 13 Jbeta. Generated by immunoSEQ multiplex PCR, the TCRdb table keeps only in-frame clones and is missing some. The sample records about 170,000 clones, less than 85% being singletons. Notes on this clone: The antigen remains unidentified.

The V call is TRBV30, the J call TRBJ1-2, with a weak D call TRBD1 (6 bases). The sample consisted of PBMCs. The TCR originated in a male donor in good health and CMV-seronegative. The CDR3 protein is CAWTRAGALIYGYTF. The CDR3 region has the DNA TGTGCCTGGACTCGGGCGGGGGCCCTAATTTATGGCTACACCTTC.